This is a list of T cell receptor beta chains from one sample in a study of blood T cell repertoires in COVID-19. Assay: immunoSEQ multiplex PCR; the TCRdb copy retains only in-frame clones and omits some. This sample has 140,000 to 150,000 clones, with more than 65% found just once. The sequenced sample was peripheral blood. Source of these receptors: a man between 60 and 75 years old with active or convalescent COVID-19. Both conserved end residues are part of each CDR3. The order of the fields is V gene, D gene, clone size, CDR3 length, J gene, CDR3 DNA, CDR3 protein. The D gene is left open where the match is weak. Clone size is given for some rows only: seen once, a few or many times, or a class if the clone is expanded.

v_gene: TRBV6-5
d_gene: TRBD1
abundance: .
len: 13
j_gene: TRBJ1-3
CDR3nt: TGTGCCAGCGGGACAGGCTCTGGAAACACCATATATTTT
CDR3aa: CASGTGSGNTIYF

v_gene: TRBV19
d_gene: .
abundance: .
len: 14
j_gene: TRBJ2-1
CDR3nt: TGTGCCAGTAGTATTGGGCCCGACCGCAATGAGCAGTTCTTC
CDR3aa: CASSIGPDRNEQFF

v_gene: TRBV6-6
d_gene: .
abundance: few
len: 14
j_gene: TRBJ1-2
CDR3nt: TGTGCCAGCAGAAAAACAGGGAGTCAAGCCGGCTACACCTTC
CDR3aa: CASRKTGSQAGYTF

v_gene: TRBV13
d_gene: .
abundance: .
len: 15
j_gene: TRBJ2-3
CDR3nt: TGTGCCAGCAGCCGGGGGACCGCAGGCACAGATACGCAGTATTTT
CDR3aa: CASSRGTAGTDTQYF

v_gene: TRBV5-1
d_gene: TRBD1
abundance: .
len: 16
j_gene: TRBJ2-2
CDR3nt: TGCGCCAGCAGCTTTTGGGACAGGACGCGCACCGGGGAGCTGTTTTTT
CDR3aa: CASSFWDRTRTGELFF

v_gene: TRBV30
d_gene: .
abundance: once
len: 13
j_gene: TRBJ2-1
CDR3nt: TGTGCCTGGACCGGGGGAACCGACAATGAGCAGTTCTTC
CDR3aa: CAWTGGTDNEQFF

v_gene: TRBV15
d_gene: .
abundance: few
len: 17
j_gene: TRBJ1-6
CDR3nt: TGTGCCACCAGAACTATCGACCGACTCTCCTATAATTCACCCCTCCACTTT
CDR3aa: CATRTIDRLSYNSPLHF

v_gene: TRBV27
d_gene: .
abundance: once
len: 12
j_gene: TRBJ1-1
CDR3nt: TGTGCCAGCAGTACCAGGGGCACTGAAGCTTTCTTT
CDR3aa: CASSTRGTEAFF

v_gene: TRBV19
d_gene: .
abundance: .
len: 15
j_gene: TRBJ2-1
CDR3nt: TGTGCCAGTAGTACCCAAGGGGGCGGGAGGTATGAGTTGTTCTTC
CDR3aa: CASSTQGGGRYELFF

v_gene: TRBV11-3
d_gene: .
abundance: .
len: 14
j_gene: TRBJ1-2
CDR3nt: TGTGCCAGCAGCTTGGATAAGAGGGCCTATGGCTACACCTTC
CDR3aa: CASSLDKRAYGYTF

v_gene: TRBV5-6
d_gene: TRBD1
abundance: .
len: 15
j_gene: TRBJ1-1
CDR3nt: TGTGCCAGCAGCCGCCGGAGGAGGGGGCCTACTGAAGCTTTCTTT
CDR3aa: CASSRRRRGPTEAFF

v_gene: TRBV4-1
d_gene: .
abundance: .
len: 17
j_gene: TRBJ1-5
CDR3nt: TGCGCCAGCAGCCAAGATTTGGGGCGCTTGTTAGGTCAGCCCCAGCATTTT
CDR3aa: CASSQDLGRLLGQPQHF

v_gene: TRBV7-2
d_gene: .
abundance: once
len: 13
j_gene: TRBJ1-4
CDR3nt: TGTGCCAGCAGCCCGAAGCCTAATGAAAAACTGTTTTTT
CDR3aa: CASSPKPNEKLFF

v_gene: TRBV29-1
d_gene: TRBD2
abundance: .
len: 12
j_gene: TRBJ2-3
CDR3nt: TGCAGTCATGGGGGGGGGACAGATACGCAGTATTTT
CDR3aa: CSHGGGTDTQYF

v_gene: TRBV9
d_gene: .
abundance: once
len: 15
j_gene: TRBJ2-7
CDR3nt: TGTGCCAGCAGCGTAACGGACAGCAGAGCCTACGAGCAGTACTTC
CDR3aa: CASSVTDSRAYEQYF

v_gene: TRBV5-6
d_gene: .
abundance: once
len: 13
j_gene: TRBJ1-2
CDR3nt: TGTGCCAGCAGCTTGCAACAGGTTGGAGGCTACACCTTC
CDR3aa: CASSLQQVGGYTF

v_gene: TRBV3-1/TRBV3-2
d_gene: .
abundance: .
len: 18
j_gene: TRBJ2-6
CDR3nt: TGTGCCAGCAGCTATCGACAGGCCGTGAGCTCTGGGGCCAACGTCCTGACTTTC
CDR3aa: CASSYRQAVSSGANVLTF

v_gene: TRBV4-3
d_gene: .
abundance: .
len: 19
j_gene: TRBJ2-1
CDR3nt: TGCGCCAGCAGCCAAGGGGGGGTAGTGCGGGATCCCTCCTACAATGAGCAGTTCTTC
CDR3aa: CASSQGGVVRDPSYNEQFF

v_gene: TRBV30
d_gene: .
abundance: .
len: 14
j_gene: TRBJ1-2
CDR3nt: TGTGCCTGGAGTGCCGCCGGGAATAACTATGGCTACACCTTC
CDR3aa: CAWSAAGNNYGYTF

v_gene: TRBV24-1
d_gene: TRBD2
abundance: .
len: 16
j_gene: TRBJ2-3
CDR3nt: TGTGCCACCAGTGGGGACAGCGGGAGGATCACAGATACGCAGTATTTT
CDR3aa: CATSGDSGRITDTQYF

v_gene: TRBV29-1
d_gene: .
abundance: once
len: 11
j_gene: TRBJ1-2
CDR3nt: TGCAGCGTGGCGGGGAACTATGGCTACACCTTC
CDR3aa: CSVAGNYGYTF

v_gene: TRBV9
d_gene: .
abundance: once
len: 15
j_gene: TRBJ2-1
CDR3nt: TGTGCCAGCAGCGTAACCCCCGGAGGTTACAATGAGCAGTTCTTC
CDR3aa: CASSVTPGGYNEQFF

v_gene: TRBV11-3
d_gene: TRBD1
abundance: .
len: 14
j_gene: TRBJ2-7
CDR3nt: TGTGCCAGCAGCTTAGTACAGGGGATCCACGAGCAGTACTTC
CDR3aa: CASSLVQGIHEQYF

v_gene: TRBV5-5
d_gene: .
abundance: few
len: 13
j_gene: TRBJ1-1
CDR3nt: TGTGCCAGCAGCTGGGGGCTGGGGACTGAAGCTTTCTTT
CDR3aa: CASSWGLGTEAFF